A single sample is the source of the 15 T cell receptor beta chains below, sequenced in a study of identical twins. Via MiXCR, TCRdb re-called the 5' RACE reads, giving one row per CDR3 protein. This sample yields a few hundred thousand distinct CDR3 sequences, of which less than 9.5% are seen a single time; approximately 6.6% belongs to the top ten. These data also formed part of another study, on yellow fever vaccine responses in identical twins.

Sequencing used CD8+ T cells sorted from blood. These receptors all come from a young woman in good health.

This clonotype was seen a few times. This rearrangement joins TRBV7-9 to TRBJ2-7; 7 positions agree with TRBD1. The CDR3 totals 14 residues. V lost 6 bases and J lost 2; bases outside the gene matches: 7. CDR1 and CDR2 from the germline V gene are SEHNR and FQNEAQ (reference sequence). The CDR3 loop is CASRTGTDTYEQYF. The DNA for the CDR3 is TGTGCCAGCAGGACCGGGACAGATACCTACGAGCAGTACTTC.

The chain links TRBV29-1 to TRBJ2-1; 14 bases fit TRBD2. This CDR3 region has 14 residues. Unmatched junction bases numbered 10, after V lost 5 bases and J lost 13 bases. Germline V gene lookup returns CDR1 SQVTM and CDR2 ANQGSEA. CDR3 sequence (DNA): TGCAGCGTTCAGGGACTAGCGGGAGACCTCGACCAGTTCTTC. This encodes CSVQGLAGDLDQFF.

This clonotype was counted many times. The chain joins TRBV11-3 to TRBJ2-7, with 13 nucleotides matching TRBD2. The CDR3 contains 16 residues. In germline, CDR1 is SGHNT, CDR2 YENEEA. V shed 4 bases, J shed 1 base, and the junction held 4 bases outside the gene matches. The CDR3 DNA reads TGTGCCAGCAGCTCCGGACTAGCGGGAGATTCCTACGAGCAGTACTTC. Amino acids: CASSSGLAGDSYEQYF.

This clonotype was observed a handful of times. The genes are TRBV7-9 and TRBJ2-1; D may be TRBD1 (7 bases). CDR3 length equals 15 residues. Germline V gene data show CDR1 as SEHNR and CDR2 as FQNEAQ (reference sequence). V was cut by 2 bases and J by 5 bases, with 13 bases left in between. The CDR3 nucleotides read TGTGCCAGCAGCTTATTAGGCAGGGGGGACAATGAGCAGTTCTTC. It yields the protein CASSLLGRGDNEQFF.

The sample holds many counts of this clonotype. This chain joins TRBV11-2 and TRBJ2-3; D not resolved. Trimming removed 5 bases at V and 6 bases at J, with 9 bases between. This CDR3 region has 12 residues. CDR1 SGHAT and CDR2 FQNNGV come from the germline V gene. CDR3 sequence (DNA): TGTGCCAGCAGCCGAGAGGCGGATACGCAGTATTTT. Translation gives CASSREADTQYF. The variable domain in full, completed from reference TRBV11-2 and TRBJ2-3, reads EAGVAQSPRYKIIEKRQSVAFWCNPISGHATLYWYQQILGQGPKLLIQFQNNGVVDDSQLPKDRFSAERLKGVDSTLKIQPAKLEDSAVYLCASSREADTQYFGPGTRLTVL.

In this sample, this clonotype turned up a few times. The chain couples TRBV12-3 or TRBV12-4 to TRBJ2-3; a weak D match, TRBD2 (6 bases). Between the trimmed V and J ends, which lost 8 bases and 2 bases, there was a span of 11 bases. The CDR3 covers 13 residues. The CDR3 reads CASYGGTTDTQYF. The CDR3 bases are TGTGCCAGCTACGGGGGAACCACAGATACGCAGTATTTT.

This clonotype occurred a few times. The J gene is TRBJ2-3, the V gene TRBV6-4; no definite D call. Germline V gives CDR1 MRHNA, CDR2 SNTAGT. This CDR3 has 16 residues. Trimming stripped 3 bases from V and 5 bases from J, with 18 bases between. CDR3 residues: CASSENLDPSIDTQYF. The CDR3, as DNA: TGTGCCAGCAGTGAGAACCTAGATCCGTCGATAGATACGCAGTATTTT.

This clonotype appeared many times. The chain joins TRBV2 to TRBJ2-5; perhaps TRBD2 as D (5 bases). The length of the CDR3 is 13 residues. Trimming shortened V by 6 bases and J by 0 bases, and 8 bases separated the two germline ends. Germline CDR1 reads SNHLY; CDR2 reads FYNNEI. CDR3 nucleotide sequence: TGTGCCAGCAGAGGACTGTACCAAGAGACCCAGTACTTC. This codes for CASRGLYQETQYF.

The sample holds a few counts of this clonotype. The rearrangement uses TRBV30 and TRBJ1-2; 7 bases line up with TRBD1. CDR3 length: 12 residues. Germline CDR1 is GTSNPN and CDR2 is SVGIG (reference sequence). With 1 base clipped from V and 6 bases from J, the junction kept 2 bases outside the gene matches. This CDR3 reads CAWSGGGNGYTF. The DNA of the CDR3 is TGTGCCTGGAGTGGAGGGGGCAATGGCTACACCTTC.

This clonotype was seen a handful of times. The chain has TRBV11-2 and TRBJ2-1; 7 bases fit TRBD1. J was trimmed by 6 bases and V by 1 base; bases with no gene match: 9. Germline-derived CDR1 and CDR2 are SGHAT and FQNNGV. This CDR3 has 16 residues. The CDR3: CASSLVEGALGNEQFF. Here the CDR3 DNA reads TGTGCCAGCAGCTTAGTTGAGGGGGCTTTGGGCAATGAGCAGTTCTTC.

The chain links TRBV15 to TRBJ2-5; D unresolved. Trimming removed 4 bases at V and 4 bases at J, with 19 bases between. The germline V gene has CDR1 LNHNV and CDR2 YYDKDF (reference sequence). The CDR3 consists of 16 residues. The chain's CDR3 is CATSTPRLMVGETQYF. DNA of the CDR3: TGTGCCACCAGCACCCCCCGACTCATGGTCGGAGAGACCCAGTACTTC. The variable domain in full, with the rest retrieved from reference TRBV15 and TRBJ2-5, is DAMVIQNPRYQVTQFGKPVTLSCSQTLNHNVMYWYQQKSSQAPKLLFHYYDKDFNNEADTPDNFQSRRPNTSFCFLDIRSPGLGDTAMYLCATSTPRLMVGETQYFGPGTRLLVL.

The J gene is TRBJ1-6, the V gene TRBV5-6; no clear D. The germline V and J ends were trimmed by 4 bases and 14 bases, with 16 bases remaining between them. CDR1 is SGHDT, CDR2 YYEEEE, per germline. This CDR3 spans 13 amino acids. The CDR3 is CASSPSGRETLHF. CDR3 nucleotide sequence: TGTGCCAGCAGCCCCTCTGGGAGGGAAACCCTCCACTTT. Full variable domain (outside the CDR3, taken from reference TRBV5-6 and TRBJ1-6): DAGVTQSPTHLIKTRGQQVTLRCSPKSGHDTVSWYQQALGQGPQFIFQYYEEEERQRGNFPDRFSGHQFPNYSSELNVNALLLGDSALYLCASSPSGRETLHFGNGTRLTVT.

This clonotype was counted a few times. The chain links TRBV5-4 to TRBJ2-7, with a possible D match to TRBD2 (6 bases). The V and J ends lost 0 bases and 2 bases respectively, with 12 bases between them. The CDR3 contains 15 residues. Germline V gene data show CDR1 as SGHNT and CDR2 as YYREEE (reference sequence). The CDR3 loop reads CASSLEGTGTYEQYF. DNA of the CDR3: TGTGCCAGCAGCTTGGAAGGGACTGGGACCTACGAGCAGTACTTC.

The J gene is TRBJ2-5, the V gene TRBV15; perhaps TRBD2 as D (5 bases). Germline V gene data show CDR1 as LNHNV and CDR2 as YYDKDF (reference sequence). The germline V and J ends were trimmed by 2 bases and 4 bases, with 20 bases remaining between them. The CDR3 is 17 amino acids. The CDR3 region is CATSRRSGRVPGETQYF. CDR3 coding DNA: TGTGCCACCAGCAGACGGTCGGGAAGGGTCCCGGGAGAGACCCAGTACTTC.

There are a few counts of this clonotype. The chain uses TRBV21-1 and TRBJ2-1; the table's D gene call, TRBD1, was not cross checked with the DNA. TRBV21-1 has pseudogene status. The CDR3 is 16 amino acids. The CDR3 DNA reads TGTGCCAGCAGCATCCACCGGGACAGAGTCTACAATGAGCAGTTCTTC. Translating gives CASSIHRDRVYNEQFF.